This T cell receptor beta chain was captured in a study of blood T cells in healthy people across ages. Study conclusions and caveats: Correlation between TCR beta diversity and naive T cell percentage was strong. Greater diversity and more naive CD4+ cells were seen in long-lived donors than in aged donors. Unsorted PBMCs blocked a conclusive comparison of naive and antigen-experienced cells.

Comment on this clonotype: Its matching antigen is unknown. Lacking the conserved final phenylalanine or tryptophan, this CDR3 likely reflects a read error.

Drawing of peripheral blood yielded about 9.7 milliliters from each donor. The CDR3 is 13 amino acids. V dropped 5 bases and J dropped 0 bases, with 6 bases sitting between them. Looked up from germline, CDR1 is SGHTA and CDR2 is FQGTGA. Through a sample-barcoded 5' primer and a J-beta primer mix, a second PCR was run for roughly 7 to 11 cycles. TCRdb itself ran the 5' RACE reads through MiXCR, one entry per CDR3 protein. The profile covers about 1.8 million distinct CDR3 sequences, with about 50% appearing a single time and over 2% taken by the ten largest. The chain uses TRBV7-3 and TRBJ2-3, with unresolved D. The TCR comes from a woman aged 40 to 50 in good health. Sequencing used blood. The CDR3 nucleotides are TGTGCCAGCAGCCCCGGGAGCACAGATACGCAGTATGTT. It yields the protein CASSPGSTDTQYV.